One and the same sample provided the 23 T cell receptor beta chains below, sequenced in a study of T-cell reconstitution after alpha-beta-depleted transplantation in children. Unique molecular identifiers were used in preparing the TCRbeta library. One entry per CDR3 protein results from TCRdb running MiXCR on the PCR reads. This sample yields 600,000 or so distinct CDR3 sequences, of which more than 20% are seen a single time; roughly 14% belongs to the top ten. The sequences come from PBMCs, mostly from graft donor cells, collected 360 days after TCRalphabeta/CD19-depleted stem cell transplant. These receptors were collected from a boy under two years old who had a stem cell transplant for acute myeloid leukemia, so the T cells may come from the graft donor.

This chain uses TRBV28 with TRBJ2-7; 7 nucleotides line up with TRBD1. The V gene's germline CDR1 is MDHEN and CDR2 SYDVKM. Trimming took 4 bases from V and 6 from J; bases not matched to a gene: 12. This CDR3 is 15 amino acids long. The CDR3 DNA sequence: TGTGCCAGCAGTTCCCCGAGACAGGGAACGGGCGAGCAGTACGTC. It codes for CASSSPRQGTGEQYV.

This clonotype was detected a few times. The rearrangement joins TRBV20-1 to TRBJ2-1; TRBD2 is a possible D gene (5 bases). Germline values: CDR1 DFQATT, CDR2 SNEGSKA (reference sequence). The CDR3 totals 12 residues. The V end was cut by 5 bases, the J end by 6 bases, with 11 bases between. The chain's CDR3 is CSAWTRLNEQFF. The CDR3 region has the DNA TGCAGTGCTTGGACTCGTCTCAATGAGCAGTTCTTC.

Here the CDR3 reads CASSGLAGVTDTQYF. The CDR3 DNA reads TGTGCCAGCAGTGGACTAGCGGGGGTGACAGATACGCAGTATTTT. The V and J genes are TRBV27 and TRBJ2-3, with 13 nucleotides matching TRBD2. The germline V gene encodes CDR1 MNHEY and CDR2 SMNVEV (reference sequence). The junction had 2 bases not matched to a gene; V was cut back by 5 bases and J by 3 bases. The CDR3 has 15 residues.

This clonotype was seen many times. This chain's CDR3 is CASSPPARQSYEQYF. As DNA, the CDR3 is TGTGCCAGCTCACCACCCGCCCGGCAATCCTACGAGCAGTACTTC. This rearrangement joins TRBV18 to TRBJ2-7; no reliable D call. Per germline, CDR1 KGHSH and CDR2 LQKENI. V was clipped by 0 bases and J by 1 base, with 10 bases between them. This CDR3 is 15 amino acids long.

CDR3 in amino acids: CASSLAGGQDGYTF. In nucleotides, the CDR3 is TGCGCCAGCAGCTTGGCCGGAGGACAGGATGGCTACACCTTC. The V call is TRBV5-1, the J call TRBJ1-2; 7 nucleotides line up with TRBD1. Per the germline V gene, CDR1 is SGHRS and CDR2 is YFSETQ. The CDR3 runs 14 residues. V lost 0 bases to trimming and J lost 6 bases; unmatched junction nucleotides: 5.

The chain has TRBV9 and TRBJ2-6; D unclear. The CDR3 length is 17 residues. CDR1 is SGDLS and CDR2 is YYNGEE in the germline V gene. V lost 0 bases to trimming and J lost 0 bases, with 10 bases between them. CDR3 protein: CASSVDPLGSGANVLTF. For the CDR3, the DNA is TGTGCCAGCAGCGTAGATCCGTTGGGCTCTGGGGCCAACGTCCTGACTTTC.

The chain carries TRBV6-2 or TRBV6-3 and TRBJ2-7; D is possibly TRBD2 (6 bases). The CDR3 runs 15 residues. The V gene's germline CDR1 is MNHEY and CDR2 SVGEGT. Trimming stripped 4 bases from V and 1 base from J, with 14 bases between. CDR3 residues: CASSSTSLPSYEQYV. CDR3 nucleotides: TGTGCCAGCAGTTCAACTAGCCTACCTTCCTACGAGCAGTACGTC.

This clonotype has a single count. V usage is TRBV6-4 and J usage is TRBJ2-4, with 8 bases that match TRBD2. In germline, CDR1 is MRHNA, CDR2 SNTAGT. The ends lost 5 bases at V and 13 bases at J; junction bases unmatched: 10. The CDR3 extends over 13 amino acids. The CDR3 DNA is TGTGCCAGCAGTCCCAAAACTGGACTAGCCCAGTACTTC. Translated: CASSPKTGLAQYF.

This clonotype has a handful of counts. The chain is built from TRBV12-3 or TRBV12-4 and TRBJ2-2; 8 bases fit TRBD2. This CDR3 is 15 amino acids long. V shed 7 bases, J shed 6 bases, and the junction held 10 bases outside the gene matches. CDR3 DNA: TGTGCCAGCACTCCAAACGGGGGGGCAGCCGGGGAGCTGTTTTTT. Translation: CASTPNGGAAGELFF.

Ten or more counts support this clonotype. The chain combines TRBV5-1 with TRBJ2-5; D is perhaps TRBD2 (5 bases). This CDR3 spans 15 amino acids. Trimming shortened V by 1 base and J by 2 bases, and 12 bases separated the two germline ends. In germline, CDR1 is SGHRS, CDR2 YFSETQ. CDR3 region: CASSLRAWRQETQYF. DNA for the CDR3: TGCGCCAGCAGCTTGAGGGCGTGGAGGCAAGAGACCCAGTACTTC. The full variable domain, completed using reference TRBV5-1 and TRBJ2-5, is KAGVTQTPRYLIKTRGQQVTLSCSPISGHRSVSWYQQTPGQGLQFLFEYFSETQRNKGNFPGRFSGRQFSNSRSEMNVSTLELGDSALYLCASSLRAWRQETQYFGPGTRLLVL.

The sample holds a few counts of this clonotype. The gene calls are TRBV20-1 and TRBJ2-3; 10 bases align to TRBD2. This CDR3 is 18 amino acids long. The V gene end was trimmed by 6 bases and the J gene end by 6 bases; junction bases not matched to a gene: 21. Germline assignment: CDR1 DFQATT and CDR2 SNEGSKA (reference sequence). The CDR3 DNA reads TGCAGTGCCACGGATGGTTGGCTAGCGGGGGCTGAAAGGGATACGCAGTATTTT. It translates to CSATDGWLAGAERDTQYF.

In its sample, this clonotype was seen a few times. This chain connects TRBV24-1 to TRBJ2-3; D may correspond to TRBD1 or TRBD2 (5 bases each). The V gene lost 0 bases and the J gene lost 8 bases, with 20 bases spanning the gap. The CDR3 has 17 amino acids. CDR1 KGHDR and CDR2 SFDVKD come from the germline V gene. The CDR3 sequence: CATSDLRQGPDLGTQYF. CDR3 DNA sequence: TGTGCCACCAGTGATTTGAGGCAGGGACCCGACTTGGGTACGCAGTATTTT.

This sequence joins TRBV20-1 and TRBJ1-1; D gene ambiguous. This CDR3 comprises 13 residues. Germline V CDR1 and CDR2: DFQATT, SNEGSKA (reference sequence). The V end lost 2 bases, the J end lost 3 bases, and 10 bases lay between the germline ends. The CDR3 sequence: CSARRGRDTEAFF. In DNA form, the CDR3 reads TGCAGTGCTAGACGAGGCCGGGACACTGAAGCTTTCTTT.

This clonotype was observed a handful of times. V gene TRBV29-1 combines with J gene TRBJ2-2; the match to TRBD1 covers 9 bases. The CDR3 has 15 amino acids. Germline V gives CDR1 SQVTM, CDR2 ANQGSEA. V trimming: 4 bases; J trimming: 5 bases; junction bases outside the gene matches: 8. The CDR3, as DNA: TGCAGCGTTGGGGGGACAGGGCAGAAAACCGGGGAGCTGTTTTTT. Amino acids: CSVGGTGQKTGELFF.

The chain has TRBV10-3 and TRBJ2-1, with D possibly being TRBD1 (6 bases). CDR1 ENHRY and CDR2 SYGVKD come from the germline V gene. This CDR3 has 16 residues. V gave up 0 bases and J gave up 6 bases, with 15 bases separating them. The DNA for the CDR3 is TGTGCCATCAGTGAGTCTTGGAGACAGGAGGTCAATGAGCAGTTCTTC. As protein: CAISESWRQEVNEQFF.

CDR3 nucleotides: TGTGCCAGCAGTTTCACCGGGACAGACGAAAAACTGTTTTTT. Translating it yields CASSFTGTDEKLFF. The chain combines TRBV28 with TRBJ1-4; 7 bases fit TRBD1. In germline, CDR1 is MDHEN, CDR2 SYDVKM. Trimming at V came to 3 bases and at J to 8 bases, leaving 6 bases not matched to a gene. This CDR3 region has 14 residues.

This clonotype appeared many times. In nucleotides, the CDR3 is TGTGCCACCTATACCTCGGCCTCGGGAAACACCATATATTTT. Protein: CATYTSASGNTIYF. The rearrangement links TRBV6-1 to TRBJ1-3; D gene uncertain. The germline V and J ends were trimmed by 10 bases and 4 bases, with 17 bases remaining between them. Per germline, CDR1 MNHNS and CDR2 SASEGT. This CDR3 comprises 14 residues.

This clonotype was seen a few times. The chain uses TRBV6-6 and TRBJ2-3, with TRBD2 identical over 9 bases. CDR3 length: 11 residues. Germline assignment: CDR1 MNHNY and CDR2 SVGAGI (reference sequence). CDR3 region: CASQGRGGPYF. In DNA form, the CDR3 reads TGTGCATCCCAGGGGCGGGGGGGCCCGTATTTT.

The gene calls are TRBV29-1 and TRBJ1-2, with TRBD1 matching over 10 bases. Germline V gene data show CDR1 as SQVTM and CDR2 as ANQGSEA. With 4 bases clipped from V and 1 base from J, the junction kept 9 bases outside the gene matches. The CDR3 totals 16 residues. CDR3 sequence (DNA): TGCAGCGTTGGGGCTAAGGGGACAGGGGTTAACTATGGCTACACCTTC. This translates into CSVGAKGTGVNYGYTF.

Details on this clonotype: At one end, the junction sequence differs from germline, possibly due to a read error. The chain has TRBV4-2 and TRBJ2-5, with unresolved D. CDR1 LGHNA and CDR2 YNFKEQ come from the germline V gene. The CDR3 has 14 residues. As DNA, the CDR3 is TGTGCCATCAGCCTTATAGTACAGCAAGAGACCCAGTACTTC. This gives the protein CAISLIVQQETQYF.

This clonotype was seen repeatedly, ten times or more. V and J are TRBV6-5 and TRBJ1-6, with D unclear. Looked up from germline, CDR1 is MNHEY and CDR2 is SVGAGI. Trimming removed 7 bases from V and 7 bases from J, with 14 bases in between. The length of the CDR3 is 14 residues. CDR3: CASTFDNWNSPLHF. In DNA form, the CDR3 reads TGTGCCAGCACCTTCGACAATTGGAATTCACCCCTCCACTTT.

The chain links TRBV11-2 to TRBJ2-1; 10 positions agree with TRBD2. This CDR3 has 15 amino acids. V trimming: 6 bases; J trimming: 4 bases; junction bases outside the gene matches: 6. Germline V gene lookup returns CDR1 SGHAT and CDR2 FQNNGV. This CDR3 is CASRPLAGVYNEQFF. In DNA form, the CDR3 reads TGTGCCAGCAGGCCTCTAGCGGGGGTTTACAATGAGCAGTTCTTC.

The V gene is TRBV3-1, the J gene TRBJ2-4; D not resolved. CDR1 and CDR2 from the germline V gene are LGHDT and YNNKEL (reference sequence). This CDR3 has 11 amino acids. V was trimmed by 7 bases and J by 7 bases, leaving 8 bases between them. The CDR3 region has the DNA TGTGCCAGCACCCACCGGAACATTCAGTACTTC. Translating gives CASTHRNIQYF.